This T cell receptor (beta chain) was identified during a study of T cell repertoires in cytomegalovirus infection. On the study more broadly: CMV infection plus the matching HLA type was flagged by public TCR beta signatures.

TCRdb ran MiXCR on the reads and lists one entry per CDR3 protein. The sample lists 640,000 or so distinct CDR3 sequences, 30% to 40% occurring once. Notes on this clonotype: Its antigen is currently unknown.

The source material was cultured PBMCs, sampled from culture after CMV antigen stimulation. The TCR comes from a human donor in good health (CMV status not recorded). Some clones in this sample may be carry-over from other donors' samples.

The CDR3 here is CSARTGFVDEQYF. DNA for the CDR3: TGCAGTGCCAGAACAGGGTTTGTGGACGAGCAGTACTTC. The chain links TRBV20-1 to TRBJ2-7; D is possibly TRBD1 (6 bases). This CDR3 is built from 13 residues. The V gene's germline CDR1 is DFQATT and CDR2 SNEGSKA (reference sequence). Trimming pared 6 bases from V and 5 bases from J, leaving 17 bases between.